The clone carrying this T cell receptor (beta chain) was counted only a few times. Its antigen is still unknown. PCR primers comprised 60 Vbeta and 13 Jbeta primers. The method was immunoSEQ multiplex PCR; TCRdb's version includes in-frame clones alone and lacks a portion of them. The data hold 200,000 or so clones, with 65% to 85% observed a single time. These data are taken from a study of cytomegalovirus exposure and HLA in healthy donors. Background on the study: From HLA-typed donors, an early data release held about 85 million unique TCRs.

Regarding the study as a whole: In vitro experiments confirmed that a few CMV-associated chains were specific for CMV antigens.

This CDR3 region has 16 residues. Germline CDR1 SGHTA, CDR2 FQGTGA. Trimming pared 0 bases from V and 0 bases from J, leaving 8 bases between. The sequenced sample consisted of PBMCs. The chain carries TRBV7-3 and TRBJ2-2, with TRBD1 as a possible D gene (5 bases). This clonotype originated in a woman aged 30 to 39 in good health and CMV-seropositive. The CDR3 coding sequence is TGTGCCAGCAGCTTAACAGGGGCGGCGAACACCGGGGAGCTGTTTTTT. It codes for CASSLTGAANTGELFF.